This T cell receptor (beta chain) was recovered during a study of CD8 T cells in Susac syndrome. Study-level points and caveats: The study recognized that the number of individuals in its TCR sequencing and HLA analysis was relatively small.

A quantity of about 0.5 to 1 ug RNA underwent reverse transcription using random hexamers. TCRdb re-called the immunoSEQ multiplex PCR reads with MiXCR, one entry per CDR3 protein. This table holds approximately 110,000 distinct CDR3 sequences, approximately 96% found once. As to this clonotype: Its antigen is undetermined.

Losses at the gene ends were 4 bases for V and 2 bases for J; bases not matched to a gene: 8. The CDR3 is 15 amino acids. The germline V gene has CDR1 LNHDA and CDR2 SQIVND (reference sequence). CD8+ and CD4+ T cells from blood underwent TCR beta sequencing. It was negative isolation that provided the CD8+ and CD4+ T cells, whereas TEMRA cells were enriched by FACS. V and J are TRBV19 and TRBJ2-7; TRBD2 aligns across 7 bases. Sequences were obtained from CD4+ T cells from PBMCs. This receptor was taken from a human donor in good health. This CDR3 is CASSTSSGGAYEQYF. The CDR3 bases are TGTGCCAGTAGTACATCTAGCGGCGGGGCCTACGAGCAGTACTTC.